The entry below describes one T cell receptor (beta chain). V shed 5 bases and J shed 0 bases, with 7 bases lying between them. The CDR3 is 13 amino acids. The data were obtained in a study of blood T cell repertoires in COVID-19. As for the study in general: Samples representing acute and convalescent COVID-19 were sourced from the United States, Italy and Spain. T cells, B-cell-depleted T cells, or PBMCs supplied cDNA or gDNA.

Authors' processing steps: Cell counts per sample came from amplifying reference gene primers. The protocol was immunoSEQ multiplex PCR, while the TCRdb copy is restricted to in-frame clones and leaves out a portion. D and trimming were read from the DNA, whereas the V and J calls and clone size are those reported in that table. Of about 78,000 clones listed, 90% were seen once; the top ten hold 0.95% to 1.3%. The chain carries TRBV12-3 or TRBV12-4 and TRBJ1-1; D is undetermined. The receptor comes from a woman between 45 and 65 years old in a cohort sampled during active COVID-19. Sequenced material: peripheral blood. The chain's CDR3 is CASSTQMNTEAFF. CDR3 DNA: TGTGCCAGCAGTACCCAGATGAACACTGAAGCTTTCTTT.